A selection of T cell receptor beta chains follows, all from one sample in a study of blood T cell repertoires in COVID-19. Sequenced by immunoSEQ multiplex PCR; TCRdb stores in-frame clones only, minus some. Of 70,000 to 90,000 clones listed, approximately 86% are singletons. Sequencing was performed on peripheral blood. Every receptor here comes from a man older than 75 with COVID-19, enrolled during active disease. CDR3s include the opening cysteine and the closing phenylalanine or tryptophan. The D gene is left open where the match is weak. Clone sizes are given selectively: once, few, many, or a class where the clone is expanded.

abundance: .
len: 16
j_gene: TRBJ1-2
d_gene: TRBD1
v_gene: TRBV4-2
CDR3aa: CASSQPLGQGSYGYTF
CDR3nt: TGTGCCAGCAGCCAACCTCTGGGACAGGGAAGCTATGGCTACACCTTC

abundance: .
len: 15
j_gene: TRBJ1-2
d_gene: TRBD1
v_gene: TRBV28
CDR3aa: CASSSLGQGNYGYTF
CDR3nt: TGTGCCAGCAGTTCCCTGGGACAGGGCAACTATGGCTACACCTTC

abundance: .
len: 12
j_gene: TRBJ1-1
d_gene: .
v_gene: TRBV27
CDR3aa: CASSRTAPGAFF
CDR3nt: TGTGCCAGCAGTAGGACAGCCCCAGGGGCTTTCTTT

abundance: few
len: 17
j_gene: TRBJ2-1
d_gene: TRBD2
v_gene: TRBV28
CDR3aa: CASSISGGASSYNEQFF
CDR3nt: TGTGCCAGCAGTATTAGCGGGGGGGCGAGCTCCTACAATGAGCAGTTCTTC

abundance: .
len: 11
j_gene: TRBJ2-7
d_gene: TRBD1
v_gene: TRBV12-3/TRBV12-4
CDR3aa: CASSRGQQEYF
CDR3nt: TGTGCCAGCAGTAGGGGGCAGCAGGAGTACTTC

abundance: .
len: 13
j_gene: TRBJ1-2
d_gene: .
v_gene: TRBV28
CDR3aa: CASSTGGGYGYTF
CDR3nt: TGTGCCAGCTCGACTGGGGGCGGCTATGGCTACACCTTC

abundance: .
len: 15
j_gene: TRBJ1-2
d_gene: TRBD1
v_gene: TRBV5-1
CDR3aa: CASSLRQGTNYGYTF
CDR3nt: TGCGCCAGCAGCTTGAGACAGGGAACTAACTATGGCTACACCTTC

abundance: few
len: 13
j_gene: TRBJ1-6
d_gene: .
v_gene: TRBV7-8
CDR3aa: CASSFSGNSPLHF
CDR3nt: TGTGCCAGCAGCTTTTCGGGGAATTCACCCCTCCACTTT

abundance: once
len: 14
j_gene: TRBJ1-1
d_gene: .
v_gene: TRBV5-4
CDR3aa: CASSGGTSLREAFF
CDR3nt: TGTGCCAGCAGCGGCGGGACTTCCCTTCGGGAAGCTTTCTTT

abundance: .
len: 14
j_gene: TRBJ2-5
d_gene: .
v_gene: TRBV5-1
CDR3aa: CASSFSGDQETQYF
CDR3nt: TGCGCCAGCAGCTTTTCAGGGGACCAGGAGACCCAGTACTTC

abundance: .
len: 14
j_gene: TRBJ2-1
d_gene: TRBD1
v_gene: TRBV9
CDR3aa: CASSPGQVYNEQFF
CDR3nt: TGTGCCAGCAGCCCTGGACAGGTCTACAATGAGCAGTTCTTC

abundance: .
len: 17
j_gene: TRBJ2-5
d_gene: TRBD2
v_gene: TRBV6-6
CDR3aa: CASSRPVIREVLGTQYF
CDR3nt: TGTGCCAGCAGTCGACCAGTAATCCGGGAGGTATTGGGGACCCAGTACTTC

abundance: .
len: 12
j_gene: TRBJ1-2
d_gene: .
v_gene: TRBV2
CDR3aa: CASSRTVYGYTF
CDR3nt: TGTGCCAGCAGTAGGACAGTGTATGGCTACACCTTC

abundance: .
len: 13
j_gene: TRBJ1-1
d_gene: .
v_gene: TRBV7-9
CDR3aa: CASSLLGNTEAFF
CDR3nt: TGTGCCAGCAGCTTACTAGGAAACACTGAAGCTTTCTTT

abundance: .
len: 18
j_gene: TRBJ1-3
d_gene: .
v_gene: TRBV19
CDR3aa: CASNTLRGGTSSGNTIYF
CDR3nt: TGTGCCAGTAACACCCTCCGGGGAGGGACTAGCTCTGGAAACACCATATATTTT

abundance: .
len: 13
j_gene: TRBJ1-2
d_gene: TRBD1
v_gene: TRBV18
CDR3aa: CASSLDRGDGYTF
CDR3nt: TGTGCCAGCTCATTGGACAGGGGAGATGGCTACACCTTC

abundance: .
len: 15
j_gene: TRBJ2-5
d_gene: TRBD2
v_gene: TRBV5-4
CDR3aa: CASSLALAGVETQYF
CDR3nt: TGTGCCAGCAGCTTGGCGCTAGCGGGGGTGGAGACCCAGTACTTC

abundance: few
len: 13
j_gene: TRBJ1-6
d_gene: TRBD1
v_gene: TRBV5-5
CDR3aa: CASSLDRGSPLHF
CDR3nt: TGTGCCAGCAGCTTGGACAGGGGTTCACCCCTCCACTTT

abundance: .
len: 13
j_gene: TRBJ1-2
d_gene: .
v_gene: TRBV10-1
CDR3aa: CASSGRRGSGHTF
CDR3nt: TGCGCCAGCTCTGGACGGAGGGGATCCGGCCACACCTTC

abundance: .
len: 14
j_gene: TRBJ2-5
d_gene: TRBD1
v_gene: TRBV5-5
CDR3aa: CASRPGTGQETQYF
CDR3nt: TGTGCCAGCAGGCCTGGGACAGGGCAAGAGACCCAGTACTTC

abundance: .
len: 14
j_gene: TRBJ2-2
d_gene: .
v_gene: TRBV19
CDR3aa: CASSEQGFTGELFF
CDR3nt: TGTGCCAGTAGTGAACAGGGTTTCACCGGGGAGCTGTTTTTT

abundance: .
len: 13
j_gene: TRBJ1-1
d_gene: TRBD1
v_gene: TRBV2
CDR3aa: CASMDRGGTEAFF
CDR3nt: TGTGCCAGCATGGACAGGGGAGGAACTGAAGCTTTCTTT

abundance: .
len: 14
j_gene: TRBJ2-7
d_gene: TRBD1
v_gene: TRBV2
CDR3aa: CASKTRDRLGEQYF
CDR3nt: TGTGCCAGCAAAACCCGGGACAGGCTGGGGGAGCAGTACTTC

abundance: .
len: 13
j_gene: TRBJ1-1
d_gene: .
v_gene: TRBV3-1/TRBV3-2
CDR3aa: CASSTRLGGEAFF
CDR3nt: TGTGCCAGCAGCACCCGTCTCGGCGGTGAAGCTTTCTTT

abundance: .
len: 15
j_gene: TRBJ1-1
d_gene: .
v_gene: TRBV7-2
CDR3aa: CASRIQGAANTEAFF
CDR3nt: TGTGCCAGTAGGATACAGGGCGCGGCGAACACTGAAGCTTTCTTT

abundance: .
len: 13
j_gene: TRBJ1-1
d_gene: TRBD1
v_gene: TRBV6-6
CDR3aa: CASTPGQGPEAFF
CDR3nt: TGTGCCAGCACTCCCGGACAGGGCCCTGAAGCTTTCTTT

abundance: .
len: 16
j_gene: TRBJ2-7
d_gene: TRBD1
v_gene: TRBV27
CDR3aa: CASSLTRVRGPFEQYF
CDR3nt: TGTGCCAGCAGTTTAACGAGAGTCAGGGGGCCTTTCGAGCAGTACTTC

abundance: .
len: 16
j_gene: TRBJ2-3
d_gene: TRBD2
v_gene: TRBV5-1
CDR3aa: CASSSLSGGSTDTQYF
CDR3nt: TGCGCCAGCAGCTCCCTTAGCGGGGGGAGCACAGATACGCAGTATTTT

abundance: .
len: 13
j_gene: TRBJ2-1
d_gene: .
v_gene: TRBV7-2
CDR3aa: CASSLAEFNKQFF
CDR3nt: TGTGCCAGCAGCCTTGCGGAGTTCAATAAGCAGTTCTTC

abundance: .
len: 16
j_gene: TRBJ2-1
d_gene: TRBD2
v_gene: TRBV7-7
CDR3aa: CASSLGTSGGANEQFF
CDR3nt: TGTGCCAGCAGCTTGGGTACTAGCGGGGGGGCCAATGAGCAGTTCTTC

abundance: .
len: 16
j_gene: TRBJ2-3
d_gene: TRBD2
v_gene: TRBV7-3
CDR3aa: CASSARLAGGSDTQYF
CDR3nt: TGTGCCAGCAGCGCGAGACTAGCGGGGGGTTCAGATACGCAGTATTTT

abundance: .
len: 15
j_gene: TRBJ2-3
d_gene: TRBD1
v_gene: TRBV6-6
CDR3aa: CASTIDRVGTDTQYF
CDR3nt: TGTGCCAGCACCATCGACAGGGTCGGCACAGATACGCAGTATTTT

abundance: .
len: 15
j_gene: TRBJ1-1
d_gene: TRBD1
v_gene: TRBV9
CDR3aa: CASSVGTGGDTEAFF
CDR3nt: TGTGCCAGCAGCGTAGGGACAGGGGGGGACACTGAAGCTTTCTTT

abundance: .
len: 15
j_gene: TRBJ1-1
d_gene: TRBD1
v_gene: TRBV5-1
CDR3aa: CASRAGGSEDTEAFF
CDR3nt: TGCGCCAGCAGGGCAGGGGGGTCGGAGGACACTGAAGCTTTCTTT

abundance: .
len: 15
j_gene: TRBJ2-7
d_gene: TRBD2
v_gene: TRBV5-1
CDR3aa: CASSLVAGGTYEQYF
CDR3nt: TGCGCCAGCAGCTTGGTCGCCGGGGGGACCTACGAGCAGTACTTC

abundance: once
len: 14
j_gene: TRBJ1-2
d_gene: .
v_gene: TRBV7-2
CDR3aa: CASSVQGRGYGYTF
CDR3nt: TGTGCCAGCAGCGTACAGGGCCGAGGCTATGGCTACACCTTC

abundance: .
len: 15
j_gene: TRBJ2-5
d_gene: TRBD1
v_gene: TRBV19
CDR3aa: CASSGQGPPQETQYF
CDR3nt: TGTGCCAGTAGTGGACAGGGGCCCCCCCAAGAGACCCAGTACTTC

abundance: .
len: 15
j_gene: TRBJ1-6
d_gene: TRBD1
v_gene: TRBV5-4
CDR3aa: CASSLVDRDNSPLHF
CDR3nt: TGTGCCAGCAGCTTGGTTGACAGGGACAATTCACCCCTCCACTTT

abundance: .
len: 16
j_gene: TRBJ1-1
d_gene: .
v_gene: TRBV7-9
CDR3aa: CASSLGQGLATTEAFF
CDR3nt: TGTGCCAGCAGCTTAGGGCAGGGGCTCGCGACCACTGAAGCTTTCTTT

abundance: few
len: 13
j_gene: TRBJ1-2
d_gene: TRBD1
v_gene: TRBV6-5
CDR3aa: CASADRGLWGYTF
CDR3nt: TGTGCCAGCGCTGACAGGGGGCTGTGGGGCTACACCTTC

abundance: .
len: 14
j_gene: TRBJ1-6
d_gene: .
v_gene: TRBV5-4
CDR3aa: CASSLEGLDSPLHF
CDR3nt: TGTGCCAGCAGCCTGGAGGGGCTGGATTCACCCCTCCACTTT

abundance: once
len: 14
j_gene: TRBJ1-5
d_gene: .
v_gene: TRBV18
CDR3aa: CASSPTGSDQPQHF
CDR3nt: TGTGCCAGCTCACCAACGGGGTCGGATCAGCCCCAGCATTTT